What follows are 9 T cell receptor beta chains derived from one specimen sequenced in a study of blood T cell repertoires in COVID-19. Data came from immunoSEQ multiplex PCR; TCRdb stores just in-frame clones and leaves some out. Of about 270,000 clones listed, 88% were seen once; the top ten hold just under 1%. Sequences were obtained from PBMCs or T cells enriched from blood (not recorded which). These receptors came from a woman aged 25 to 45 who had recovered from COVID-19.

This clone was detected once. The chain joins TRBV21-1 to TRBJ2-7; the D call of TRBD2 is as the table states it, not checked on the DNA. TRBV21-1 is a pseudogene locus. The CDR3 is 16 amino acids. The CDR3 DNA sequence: TGTGCCAGCAGCCATACTTTACGTCTTTCTCACGGCGGGCAGTACTTC. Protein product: CASSHTLRLSHGGQYF.

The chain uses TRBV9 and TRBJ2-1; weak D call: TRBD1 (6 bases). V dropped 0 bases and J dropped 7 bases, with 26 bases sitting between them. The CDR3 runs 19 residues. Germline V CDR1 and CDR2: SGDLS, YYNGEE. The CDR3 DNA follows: TGTGCCAGCAGCGTAGAGGGGGATCAGGGCAGGGTAGGAACTAATGAGCAGTTCTTC. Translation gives CASSVEGDQGRVGTNEQFF.

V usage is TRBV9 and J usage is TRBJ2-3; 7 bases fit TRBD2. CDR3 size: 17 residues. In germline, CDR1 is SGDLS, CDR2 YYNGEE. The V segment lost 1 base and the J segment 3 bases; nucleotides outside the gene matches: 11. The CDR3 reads CASSVSTKGGPTDTQYF. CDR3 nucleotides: TGTGCCAGCAGCGTATCGACTAAGGGAGGGCCAACAGATACGCAGTATTTT.

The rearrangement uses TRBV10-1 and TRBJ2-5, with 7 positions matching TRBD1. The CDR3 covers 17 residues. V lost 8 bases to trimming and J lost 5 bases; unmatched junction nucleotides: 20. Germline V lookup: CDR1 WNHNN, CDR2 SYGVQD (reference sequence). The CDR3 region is CASLTGKQGVIRETQYF. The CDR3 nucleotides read TGCGCCAGCCTCACAGGGAAGCAGGGGGTCATCAGGGAGACCCAGTACTTC.

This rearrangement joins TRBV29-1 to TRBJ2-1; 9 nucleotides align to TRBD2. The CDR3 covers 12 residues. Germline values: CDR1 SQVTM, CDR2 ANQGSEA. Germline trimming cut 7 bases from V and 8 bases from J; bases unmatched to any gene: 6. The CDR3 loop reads CSASGGYDEQFF. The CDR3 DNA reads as TGCAGCGCAAGCGGGGGGTACGATGAGCAGTTCTTC.

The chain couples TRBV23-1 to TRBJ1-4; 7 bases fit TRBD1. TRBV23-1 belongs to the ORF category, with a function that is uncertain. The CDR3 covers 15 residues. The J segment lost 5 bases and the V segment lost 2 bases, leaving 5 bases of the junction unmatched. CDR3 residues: CASSQDRASNEKLFF. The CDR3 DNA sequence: TGCGCCAGCAGTCAAGACAGGGCATCGAATGAAAAACTGTTTTTT.

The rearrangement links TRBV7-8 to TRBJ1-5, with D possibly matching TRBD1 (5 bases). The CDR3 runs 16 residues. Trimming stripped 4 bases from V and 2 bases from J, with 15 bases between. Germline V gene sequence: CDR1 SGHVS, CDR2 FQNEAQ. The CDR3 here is CASSSYPGGGNQPQHF. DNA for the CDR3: TGTGCCAGCAGCTCCTACCCCGGAGGGGGCAATCAGCCCCAGCATTTT.

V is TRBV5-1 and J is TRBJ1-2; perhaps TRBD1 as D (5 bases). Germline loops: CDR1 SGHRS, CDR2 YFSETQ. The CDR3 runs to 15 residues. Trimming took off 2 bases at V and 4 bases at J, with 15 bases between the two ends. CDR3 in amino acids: CASSFEMTATYGYTF. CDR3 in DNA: TGCGCCAGCAGCTTCGAAATGACAGCTACCTATGGCTACACCTTC.

This CDR3 reads CASSLGTRTGELFF. The DNA for the CDR3 is TGCGCCAGCAGCTTGGGGACACGAACCGGGGAGCTGTTTTTT. The rearrangement uses TRBV5-1 and TRBJ2-2; TRBD1 is a possible D gene (5 bases). This CDR3 has 14 amino acids. V lost 0 bases and J 5 bases, leaving 8 bases between the germline ends. Looked up from germline, CDR1 is SGHRS and CDR2 is YFSETQ.